This T cell receptor beta chain was retrieved from a study of T cells in Graves' hyperthyroidism and ophthalmopathy. Patients aged 18 to 65 had newly diagnosed hyperthyroidism lasting under 2 months. Regions amplified from RNA transcripts were the TCR beta CDR3 regions. First-round RT-PCR of the TCR CDR3 relied on the HTBI primer set. TCRdb analysed the multiplex PCR reads with MiXCR anew, one entry per CDR3 protein. Of around 280,000 distinct CDR3 sequences in the sample, roughly 13% are singletons; the top ten hold 7% to 9.5%. At least ten counts were recorded for this clonotype. The length of the CDR3 is 14 residues. V lost 2 bases and J 1 base, leaving 8 bases between the germline ends.

The sequenced sample was blood. The rearrangement uses TRBV12-3 or TRBV12-4 and TRBJ1-1, with D possibly matching TRBD1 (6 bases). This clonotype was sampled from a woman aged 35 to 49 with Graves' hyperthyroidism. This CDR3 is CASSLRGGNTEAFF. The CDR3 DNA sequence: TGTGCCAGCAGTTTAAGAGGGGGGAACACTGAAGCTTTCTTT.